This TCR beta chain was recovered during a study of T cells in Graves' hyperthyroidism and ophthalmopathy. About the study: The authors collected peripheral blood at initial diagnosis, before any treatment.

TCR beta CDR3 sequences were amplified from RNA transcripts. HTBI primers were used for first-round RT-PCR of the TCR CDR3. TCRdb reprocessed the multiplex PCR reads via MiXCR and lists one record per CDR3 protein. The data show 550,000 to 650,000 distinct CDR3 sequences, with about 15% seen just once and 5.8% held by the top ten. Patients aged 18 to 65 had newly diagnosed hyperthyroidism lasting under 2 months. CDR3 length: 16 amino acids. Germline CDR1 PRHDT, CDR2 FYEKMQ (reference sequence). Trimming cost V 3 bases and J 5 bases, with 16 bases left between them. This receptor was obtained from a woman younger than 45 with Graves' hyperthyroidism that later progressed to Graves' ophthalmopathy. Specimen: blood. This sequence joins TRBV13 and TRBJ1-4; D not certain. The CDR3 DNA reads TGTGCCAGCAGCTTTTCCCCGGCTGGGGAGAATGAAAAACTGTTTTTT. Amino acid sequence: CASSFSPAGENEKLFF.